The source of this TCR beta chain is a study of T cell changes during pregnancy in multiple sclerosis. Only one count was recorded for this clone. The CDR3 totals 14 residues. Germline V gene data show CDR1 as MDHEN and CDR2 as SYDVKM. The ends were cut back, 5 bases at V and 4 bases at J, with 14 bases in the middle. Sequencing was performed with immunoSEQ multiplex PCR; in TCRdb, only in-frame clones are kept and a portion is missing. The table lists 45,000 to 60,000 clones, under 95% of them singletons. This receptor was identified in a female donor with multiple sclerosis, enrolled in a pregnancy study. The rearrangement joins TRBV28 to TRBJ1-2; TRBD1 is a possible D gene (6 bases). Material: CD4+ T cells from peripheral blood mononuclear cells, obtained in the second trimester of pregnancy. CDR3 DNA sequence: TGTGCCAGCAGTGCACAGGGCGGCGGCTATGGCTACACCTTC. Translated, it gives CASSAQGGGYGYTF.